Here is one T cell receptor beta chain with its context. Its antigen is not known. Germline V lookup: CDR1 MDHEN, CDR2 SYDVKM. Unmatched junction bases numbered 3, after V lost 5 bases and J lost 1 base. The CDR3 sequence is 15 residues long. This entry is derived from a study of cytomegalovirus exposure and HLA in healthy donors. Study summary: It was reported in a later analysis that the 90 to 150 validation repertoires used the same platform as the approximately 600 first-cohort repertoires.

General study points: Some public TCRs appeared in many individuals, while most sequences were rare. Cytomegalovirus association was assigned to 170 or so TCR beta chains. As was reported, the classifier diagnosed cytomegalovirus status with high specificity and sensitivity.

Profiled with immunoSEQ multiplex PCR; TCRdb holds only in-frame clones, not every one. Of approximately 220,000 clones listed, approximately 90% are singletons. The sequencing input was PBMCs. The chain is built from TRBV28 and TRBJ2-3, with TRBD1 identical over 10 bases. This TCR derives from a woman younger than 35 in good health and CMV-seronegative. The CDR3 DNA is TGTGCCAGCAGTCGACAGGGGGCAGGCACAGATACGCAGTATTTT. This translates into CASSRQGAGTDTQYF.